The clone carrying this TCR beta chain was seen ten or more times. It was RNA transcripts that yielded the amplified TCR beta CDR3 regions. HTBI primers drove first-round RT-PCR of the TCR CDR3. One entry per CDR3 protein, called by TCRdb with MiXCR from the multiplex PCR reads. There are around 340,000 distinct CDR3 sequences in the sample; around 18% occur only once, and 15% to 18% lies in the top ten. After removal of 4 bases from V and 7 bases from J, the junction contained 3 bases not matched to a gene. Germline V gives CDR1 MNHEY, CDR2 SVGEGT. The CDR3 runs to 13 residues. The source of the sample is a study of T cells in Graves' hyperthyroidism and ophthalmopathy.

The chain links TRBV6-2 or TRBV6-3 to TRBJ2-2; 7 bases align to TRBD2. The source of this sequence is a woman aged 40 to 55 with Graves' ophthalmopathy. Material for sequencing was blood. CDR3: CASSLGGGGELFF. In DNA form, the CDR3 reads TGTGCCAGCAGTTTGGGGGGGGGCGGGGAGCTGTTTTTT.